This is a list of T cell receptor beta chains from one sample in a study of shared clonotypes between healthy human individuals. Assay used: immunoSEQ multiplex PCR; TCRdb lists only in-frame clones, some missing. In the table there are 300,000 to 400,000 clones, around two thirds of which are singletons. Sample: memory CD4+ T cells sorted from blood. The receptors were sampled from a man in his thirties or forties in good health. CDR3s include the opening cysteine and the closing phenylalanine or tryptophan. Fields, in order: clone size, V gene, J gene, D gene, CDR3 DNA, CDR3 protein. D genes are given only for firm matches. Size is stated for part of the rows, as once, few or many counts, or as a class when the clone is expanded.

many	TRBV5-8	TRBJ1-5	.	TGTGCCAGCAGCTTGGCCGAGGCTCCGCGCAATCAGCCCCAGCATTTT	CASSLAEAPRNQPQHF
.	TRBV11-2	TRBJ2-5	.	TGTGCCAGCGCGAGGCGTGGGGGGCTAGAGACCCAGTACTTC	CASARRGGLETQYF
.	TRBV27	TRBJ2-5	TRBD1	TGTGCCAGCAGCTACGATGACAGGGGGCTTGTGGAGACCCAGTACTTC	CASSYDDRGLVETQYF
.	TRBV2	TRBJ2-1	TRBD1	TGTGCCAGCAATCCGGGACAGCGAAATGAGCAGTTCTTC	CASNPGQRNEQFF
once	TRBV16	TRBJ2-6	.	TGTGCCAGCAGCCCCTCGGCGGTTTTGGGGGCCAACGTCCTGACTTTC	CASSPSAVLGANVLTF
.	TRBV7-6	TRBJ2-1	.	TGTGCCAGCAGCCCGTACTCGGGGTCCCACAATGAGCAGTTCTTC	CASSPYSGSHNEQFF
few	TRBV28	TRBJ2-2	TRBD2	TGTGCCAGCACCGACCCGGGACTAGCGTTCCCCGGGGAGCTGTTTTTT	CASTDPGLAFPGELFF
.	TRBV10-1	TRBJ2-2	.	TGCGCCAGCAAACCGGGAAAGAACACCGGGGAGCTGTTTTTT	CASKPGKNTGELFF
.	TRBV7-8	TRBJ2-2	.	TGTGCCAGCAGCTTATCGATAGCCGGGGAGCTGTTTTTT	CASSLSIAGELFF
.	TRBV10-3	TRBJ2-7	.	TGTGCCATCAGTCCTGGCCCCCAGGGAAAGTACGAGCAGTACTTC	CAISPGPQGKYEQYF
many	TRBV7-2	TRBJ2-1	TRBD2	TGTGCCAGCAGCCTTAGCGGGACCTCCTACAATGAGCAGTTCTTC	CASSLSGTSYNEQFF
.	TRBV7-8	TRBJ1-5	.	TGTGCCAGCAGCTCTACAGGGTTAGGCCAGCCCCAGCATTTT	CASSSTGLGQPQHF
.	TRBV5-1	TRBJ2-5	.	TGCGCCAGCAGTTCACAGGGTGCCCAAGAGACCCAGTACTTC	CASSSQGAQETQYF
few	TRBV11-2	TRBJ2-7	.	TGTGCCAGCAGCCAGGGGGGAAGGGGGTTCCCCTACGAGCAGTACTTC	CASSQGGRGFPYEQYF
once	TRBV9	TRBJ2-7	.	TGTGCCAGCAGCGTTTCGCTGGGCTCCTACGAGCAGTACTTC	CASSVSLGSYEQYF
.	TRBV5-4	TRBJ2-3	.	TGTGCCAGCAGCCGGAAAGGTGATACGCAGTATTTT	CASSRKGDTQYF
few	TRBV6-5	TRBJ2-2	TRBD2	TGTGCCAGTAGCGGGAGGGCCGACGGGGAGCTGTTTTTT	CASSGRADGELFF
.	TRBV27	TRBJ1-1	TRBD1	TGTGCCAGCACAAAGGCAGGGGGGAACACTGAAGCTTTCTTT	CASTKAGGNTEAFF